Here is one TCR beta chain with its context. This entry belongs to a study of blood T cell repertoires in COVID-19. About the research overall: T cells, B-cell-depleted T cells, or PBMCs supplied cDNA or gDNA.

J was trimmed by 0 bases and V by 2 bases; bases with no gene match: 8. Germline V CDR1 and CDR2: MGHRA, YSYEKL. This CDR3 is 18 amino acids long. The assay was immunoSEQ multiplex PCR, and TCRdb's table has in-frame clones only and misses some. The sample records around 130,000 clones, 75% to 90% being singletons. The chain couples TRBV4-1 to TRBJ2-1; 9 positions agree with TRBD2. What was sequenced was peripheral blood. This sequence originates from a man in his fifties or sixties with active or convalescent COVID-19. The DNA of the CDR3 is TGCGCCAGCAGCCAACGTACCCTAGCGGGAAACTCCTACAATGAGCAGTTCTTC. As protein: CASSQRTLAGNSYNEQFF.